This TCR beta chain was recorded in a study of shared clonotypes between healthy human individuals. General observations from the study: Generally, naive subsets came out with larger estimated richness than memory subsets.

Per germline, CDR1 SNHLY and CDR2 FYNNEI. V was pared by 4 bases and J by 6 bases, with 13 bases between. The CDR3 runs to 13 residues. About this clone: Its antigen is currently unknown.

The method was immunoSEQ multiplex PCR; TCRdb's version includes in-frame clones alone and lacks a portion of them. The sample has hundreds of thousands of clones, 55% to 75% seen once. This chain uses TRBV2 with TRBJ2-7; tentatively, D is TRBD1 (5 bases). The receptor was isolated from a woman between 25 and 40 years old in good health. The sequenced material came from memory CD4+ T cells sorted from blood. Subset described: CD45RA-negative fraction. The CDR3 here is CASSAITGGEQYF. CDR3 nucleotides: TGTGCCAGCAGTGCCATCACAGGCGGCGAGCAGTACTTC.